These 30 T cell receptor beta chains were sequenced from one sample in a study of breast tumors, draining lymph nodes, adjacent tissues. Each CDR3 protein is one row after TCRdb ran MiXCR on the multiplex PCR reads. The sample includes over 20,000 distinct CDR3 sequences, less than 25% of them seen just once. The material sequenced was breast tumor tissue. These receptors were taken from a female donor with breast cancer. Some clones in this sample may be carry-over from other donors' samples.

This clonotype was counted only a few times. The chain joins TRBV7-9 to TRBJ1-2, with D tentatively TRBD1 (5 bases). V dropped 3 bases and J dropped 7 bases, with 12 bases sitting between them. CDR1 and CDR2 (germline): SEHNR, FQNEAQ (reference sequence). The CDR3 contains 13 residues. The CDR3 DNA is TGTGCCAGCAGCTTCGGGGGGATCGGTGGCTACACCTTC. Residues: CASSFGGIGGYTF. The whole variable domain, filled in from reference TRBV7-9 and TRBJ1-2, reads DTGVSQNPRHKITKRGQNVTFRCDPISEHNRLYWYRQTLGQGPEFLTYFQNEAQLEKSRLLSDRFSAERPKGSFSTLEIQRTEQGDSAMYLCASSFGGIGGYTFGSGTRLTVV.

The genes are TRBV20-1 and TRBJ2-1; no reliable D call. Trimming pared 5 bases from V and 6 bases from J, leaving 8 bases between. The CDR3 sequence is 11 residues long. Germline lookup yields CDR1 DFQATT and CDR2 SNEGSKA (reference sequence). The CDR3 sequence: CSAFRSNEQFF. The CDR3 bases are TGCAGTGCTTTCCGAAGCAATGAGCAGTTCTTC.

In its sample, this clonotype is medium-sized. The chain carries TRBV11-2 and TRBJ2-7; TRBD1 agrees at 9 bases. The V and J ends lost 5 bases and 2 bases, in that order; junction bases with no gene match: 7. The germline CDR1 and CDR2 sequences are SGHAT and FQNNGV. This CDR3 contains 15 residues. DNA of the CDR3: TGTGCCAGCAGCACGTCTGGGACAGGGACCTACGAGCAGTACTTC. Residues: CASSTSGTGTYEQYF.

Details on this clonotype: Mismatch with germline at one junction end may stem from a read error. This chain joins TRBV28 and TRBJ2-3; 8 bases are a match to TRBD2. The CDR3 has 14 amino acids. Germline loops: CDR1 MDHEN, CDR2 SYDVKM. The CDR3 protein is CACSIPAGADTQYF. Written as DNA, the CDR3 is TGTGCCTGCAGTATTCCAGCGGGAGCGGATACGCAGTATTTT.

This clonotype was counted at least ten times. The chain has TRBV20-1 and TRBJ1-5; D unclear. Germline CDR1 DFQATT, CDR2 SNEGSKA (reference sequence). The CDR3 is 18 amino acids. The V and J ends lost 1 base and 0 bases respectively, with 19 bases between them. The CDR3 spells CSARVGQQIEYSNQPQHF. CDR3 sequence (DNA): TGCAGTGCTAGAGTCGGCCAGCAAATTGAATATAGCAATCAGCCCCAGCATTTT.

Judged by abundance, this clonotype is medium-sized. The chain employs TRBV9 and TRBJ2-7; either TRBD1 or TRBD2 may supply D (5 bases each). Germline values: CDR1 SGDLS, CDR2 YYNGEE. The V end lost 0 bases, the J end lost 3 bases, and 13 bases lay between the germline ends. This CDR3 contains 15 residues. The CDR3 loop is CASSVGGTGIYEQYF. The CDR3 DNA is TGTGCCAGCAGCGTAGGTGGGACGGGGATCTACGAGCAGTACTTC.

This clonotype showed up many times. V is TRBV30 and J is TRBJ2-1, with TRBD1 matching over 10 bases. Germline lookup yields CDR1 GTSNPN and CDR2 SVGIG (reference sequence). The J segment lost 4 bases and the V segment lost 7 bases, leaving 13 bases of the junction unmatched. CDR3 length: 16 residues. The CDR3 loop reads CALGTGARKRYNEQFF. The CDR3 nucleotides read TGTGCCTTGGGGACAGGGGCCCGTAAGAGATACAATGAGCAGTTCTTC.

The rearrangement links TRBV5-1 to TRBJ2-2; no reliable D call. Germline assignment: CDR1 SGHRS and CDR2 YFSETQ. This CDR3 spans 13 amino acids. V dropped 3 bases and J dropped 0 bases, with 3 bases sitting between them. The CDR3 protein is CASSYPNTGELFF. In nucleotides, the CDR3 is TGCGCCAGCAGCTACCCGAACACCGGGGAGCTGTTTTTT.

Remarks on this clonotype: One end of the junction does not line up with germline, which may come from a read error. The gene calls are TRBV12-3 or TRBV12-4 and TRBJ2-2; TRBD2 is a possible D gene (6 bases). This CDR3 has 22 residues. CDR3 nucleotides: TGTGCCAGCAGCCCAGTTCCGAACCTTCACCCCCGGGACTTCACTTACACCGGGGAGCTGTCTTTT. Translating gives CASSPVPNLHPRDFTYTGELSF.

This clonotype has a count of ten or more. V and J are TRBV30 and TRBJ1-3; possibly TRBD1 for D (5 bases). The CDR3 consists of 13 residues. The V and J ends lost 5 bases and 6 bases respectively, with 14 bases between them. Germline CDR1 reads GTSNPN; CDR2 reads SVGIG (reference sequence). This CDR3 reads CAWGWGMENTIYF. CDR3 sequence (DNA): TGTGCCTGGGGCTGGGGGATGGAAAACACCATATATTTT. The full variable domain, in which reference TRBV30 and TRBJ1-3 provide the parts outside the CDR3, is SQTIHQWPATLVQPVGSPLSLECTVEGTSNPNLYWYRQAAGRGLQLLFYSVGIGQISSEVPQNLSASRPQDRQFILSSKKLLLSDSGFYLCAWGWGMENTIYFGEGSWLTVV.

This clonotype was observed once. A much bigger clone sits one base away, suggesting this may be a read error. The CDR3 does not close with the conserved phenylalanine or tryptophan, likely indicating a read error. The rearrangement links TRBV6-1 to TRBJ1-5; the D is unclear. Trimming removed 4 bases at V and 0 bases at J, with 10 bases between. This CDR3 is built from 15 residues. Looked up from germline, CDR1 is MNHNS and CDR2 is SASEGT. CDR3 sequence (DNA): TGTGCCAGCAGTGTAAACCTTTATAGCAATCAGCCCCAGCATTCT. Encoded protein: CASSVNLYSNQPQHS.

This clonotype was counted at least ten times. The CDR3: CASSLTSGRVWRNEQFF. CDR3 DNA sequence: TGTGCCAGCAGCTTAACTAGCGGGAGGGTTTGGCGCAATGAGCAGTTCTTC. V is TRBV7-2 and J is TRBJ2-1; 13 nucleotides agree with TRBD2. CDR3 length equals 17 residues. Germline V CDR1 and CDR2: SGHTA, FQGNSA. The J segment lost 6 bases and the V segment lost 2 bases, leaving 7 bases of the junction unmatched.

With regard to this clonotype: A read error may be the cause here, since a much bigger clone is one base away. The chain is built from TRBV18 and TRBJ2-2; perhaps TRBD2 as D (5 bases). This CDR3 has 13 residues. Germline V gene lookup returns CDR1 KGHSH and CDR2 LQKENI. As DNA, the CDR3 is TGTGCCAGCTCACCCAGGCCCCCCGGGGAGCTGTATTTT. It translates to CASSPRPPGELYF.

This clonotype was seen many times. This rearrangement joins TRBV5-4 to TRBJ2-7; D gene unclear. CDR1 and CDR2 from the germline V gene are SGHNT and YYREEE (reference sequence). The ends were cut back, 0 bases at V and 3 bases at J, with 4 bases in the middle. This CDR3 region has 12 residues. This CDR3 is CASSLDHYEQYF. CDR3 in DNA: TGTGCCAGCAGCTTGGATCACTACGAGCAGTACTTC.

This clonotype was found many times. The chain joins TRBV19 to TRBJ2-3; 7 positions match TRBD1. The junction had 10 bases not matched to a gene; V was cut back by 7 bases and J by 3 bases. The CDR3 consists of 15 residues. CDR1 is LNHDA and CDR2 is SQIVND in the germline V gene (reference sequence). CDR3 sequence (DNA): TGTGCCAGTATAGACCACCGGGACAGTACAGATACGCAGTATTTT. Translated, it gives CASIDHRDSTDTQYF. The entire variable domain, with the rest obtained from reference TRBV19 and TRBJ2-3, is as follows: DGGITQSPKYLFRKEGQNVTLSCEQNLNHDAMYWYRQDPGQGLRLIYYSQIVNDFQKGDIAEGYSVSREKKESFPLTVTSAQKNPTAFYLCASIDHRDSTDTQYFGPGTRLTVL.

This clonotype was picked up many times. V is TRBV27 and J is TRBJ1-3; D unclear. V dropped 2 bases and J dropped 3 bases, with 8 bases sitting between them. CDR3 size: 14 residues. Germline CDR1 is MNHEY and CDR2 is SMNVEV (reference sequence). The DNA for the CDR3 is TGTGCCAGCAGTTTAAAACCGTATGGAAACACCATATATTTT. It translates to CASSLKPYGNTIYF.

This clonotype was detected many times. The chain has TRBV25-1 and TRBJ2-2; 9 bases agree with TRBD1. Unmatched junction bases numbered 0, after V lost 6 bases and J lost 4 bases. This CDR3 contains 13 residues. Germline assignment: CDR1 MGHDK and CDR2 SYGVNS. CDR3 protein: CASRTGGTGELFF. CDR3 DNA: TGTGCCAGCAGGACAGGGGGCACCGGGGAGCTGTTTTTT.

V usage is TRBV15 and J usage is TRBJ2-3, with 10 nucleotides matching TRBD1. This CDR3 spans 15 amino acids. In germline, CDR1 is LNHNV, CDR2 YYDKDF (reference sequence). Trimming took 4 bases from V and 4 from J; bases not matched to a gene: 5. CDR3 nucleotides: TGTGCCACCAGCACTGGACAGGGGGAAGCAGATACGCAGTATTTT. Amino acids: CATSTGQGEADTQYF. Supplemented by reference TRBV15 and TRBJ2-3, the full variable domain reads DAMVIQNPRYQVTQFGKPVTLSCSQTLNHNVMYWYQQKSSQAPKLLFHYYDKDFNNEADTPDNFQSRRPNTSFCFLDIRSPGLGDTAMYLCATSTGQGEADTQYFGPGTRLTVL.

This clonotype was seen many times. The chain combines TRBV20-1 with TRBJ1-5; 8 positions match TRBD1. V lost 6 bases, J lost 5 bases, and 12 bases stayed unmatched. Germline values: CDR1 DFQATT, CDR2 SNEGSKA (reference sequence). The CDR3 totals 15 residues. CDR3 in DNA: TGCAGTGCCCTCCCGGGACAGGTGATCCATCAGCCCCAGCATTTT. Amino acid sequence: CSALPGQVIHQPQHF.

In its sample, this clonotype was seen many times. The CDR3 DNA reads TGCAGTGCTAGAGTCGACGGGAGAGACTACGAGCAGTACTTC. It codes for CSARVDGRDYEQYF. The chain links TRBV20-1 to TRBJ2-7, with D possibly matching TRBD2 (6 bases). The CDR3 has 14 residues. The germline V and J ends were trimmed by 1 base and 3 bases, with 13 bases remaining between them. Germline-derived CDR1 and CDR2 are DFQATT and SNEGSKA (reference sequence).

Remarks on this clonotype: The CDR3 does not end in the conserved phenylalanine or tryptophan, so this is likely a read error. This chain uses TRBV29-1 with TRBJ2-7, with D uncertain. From germline, CDR1 is SQVTM and CDR2 ANQGSEA. V lost 6 bases and J lost 4, with 19 bases in between. This CDR3 region has 14 residues. As DNA, the CDR3 is TGCAGCGTCAGTAGTGGTAGAACGGCATACGAGCAGTACTCC. Encoded protein: CSVSSGRTAYEQYS.

This clonotype showed up many times. At one end, the junction sequence differs from germline, possibly due to a read error. J is TRBJ2-3 and V is TRBV28; no definite D call. Germline assignment: CDR1 MDHEN and CDR2 SYDVKM. The CDR3 sequence is 12 residues long. Here the CDR3 DNA reads TGTGCCAGCAGTTTACCTACTCAAGCGACGAATTTT. This gives the protein CASSLPTQATNF.

This clonotype showed up many times. The V and J genes are TRBV28 and TRBJ2-3; D gene uncertain. The CDR3 is made up of 16 amino acids. Germline V gene sequence: CDR1 MDHEN, CDR2 SYDVKM. V dropped 6 bases and J dropped 4 bases, with 20 bases sitting between them. The CDR3 bases are TGTGCCAGCAGGCCATATCATGGGGTTGAGGCAGATACGCAGTATTTT. It translates to CASRPYHGVEADTQYF.

This clonotype was seen at least ten times. This chain connects TRBV28 to TRBJ2-5, with D uncertain. CDR1 is MDHEN, CDR2 SYDVKM, per germline. V was trimmed by 3 bases and J by 1 base, leaving 12 bases between them. The CDR3 has 15 residues. Written as DNA, the CDR3 is TGTGCCAGCAGTTTGGCTTCCGGGCCCCAAGAGACCCAGTACTTC. This codes for CASSLASGPQETQYF.

In the case of this clonotype: One base away lies a much larger clone, so this may be a sequencing read error. The chain uses TRBV2 and TRBJ1-2; D possibly corresponds to TRBD1 (5 bases). CDR1 and CDR2 (germline): SNHLY, FYNNEI. The CDR3 sequence is 15 residues long. CDR3: CANSVTRGFSYGYTF. CDR3 coding DNA: TGTGCCAACAGTGTGACCCGGGGGTTCAGCTATGGCTACACCTTC.

This clonotype appeared many times. The V gene is TRBV12-3 or TRBV12-4, the J gene TRBJ2-1; unclear D gene. The CDR3 is 11 residues long. The V end was cut by 4 bases, the J end by 10 bases, with 8 bases between. This CDR3 reads CASSSLVEQFF. The CDR3 DNA sequence: TGTGCCAGCAGTTCATTGGTAGAGCAGTTCTTC.

This clonotype appeared many times. The gene calls are TRBV5-8 and TRBJ2-3; 9 bases are a match to TRBD2. The CDR3 sequence is 16 residues long. Trimming cost V 4 bases and J 0 bases; bases outside gene matches: 6. The V gene's germline CDR1 is SGHTS and CDR2 YDEGEE. CDR3 nucleotides: TGTGCCAGCAGCCGAATAGCGGGAGAAAGCACAGATACGCAGTATTTT. Translation: CASSRIAGESTDTQYF. The full variable domain, its missing parts supplied by reference TRBV5-8 and TRBJ2-3, is EAGVTQSPTHLIKTRGQQATLRCSPISGHTSVYWYQQALGLGLQFLLWYDEGEERNRGNFPPRFSGRQFPNYSSELNVNALELEDSALYLCASSRIAGESTDTQYFGPGTRLTVL.

In its sample, this clonotype is medium-sized. The V gene is TRBV4-1, the J gene TRBJ2-1, with D unresolved. Germline CDR1 MGHRA, CDR2 YSYEKL. This CDR3 has 16 amino acids. V was shortened by 0 bases and J by 6 bases, with 15 bases between the two germline ends. Here the CDR3 DNA reads TGCGCCAGCAGCCAAGATATGAGTCTTAGAGGCAATGAGCAGTTCTTC. Translated, it gives CASSQDMSLRGNEQFF.

At least ten counts were recorded for this clonotype. The chain employs TRBV2 and TRBJ2-3; tentative D call: TRBD2 (6 bases). This CDR3 has 14 residues. Trimming pared 6 bases from V and 2 bases from J, leaving 12 bases between. Per germline, CDR1 SNHLY and CDR2 FYNNEI. CDR3 in DNA: TGTGCCAGCAGGGTGGGGGAGGACACAGATACGCAGTATTTT. This sequence encodes CASRVGEDTDTQYF.

This clonotype showed up many times. The gene calls are TRBV6-1 and TRBJ1-5; D unclear. CDR3 size: 15 residues. V was clipped by 6 bases and J by 2 bases, with 14 bases between them. The germline V gene has CDR1 MNHNS and CDR2 SASEGT. Written as DNA, the CDR3 is TGTGCCAGCAGCAGGACGGACGCAGGCAATCAGCCCCAGCATTTT. Translation: CASSRTDAGNQPQHF.